One and the same sample provided the 21 T cell receptor beta chains below, sequenced in a study of OX40 agonist ivuxolimab in advanced cancers. The method was immunoSEQ multiplex PCR; TCRdb's version includes in-frame clones alone and lacks a portion of them. The sample consists of about 35,000 clones, roughly 91% of them appearing once. The source material was CD4+ or CD8+ T cells sorted from blood, sampled in a trial of the OX40 agonist ivuxolimab. These receptors originate from an adult with an advanced solid tumor such as melanoma, head and neck, liver or kidney cancer.

The chain couples TRBV6-5 to TRBJ1-4, with 9 bases lining up with TRBD1. CDR3 length: 15 amino acids. Looked up from germline, CDR1 is MNHEY and CDR2 is SVGAGI. V gave up 1 base and J gave up 7 bases; unmatched junction bases: 4. The DNA for the CDR3 is TGTGCCAGCAGTTACTTCCGGGACAGGGTTGAAAAACTGTTTTTT. Translation: CASSYFRDRVEKLFF.

The V and J genes are TRBV29-1 and TRBJ1-1, with D maybe TRBD1 (6 bases). CDR1 is SQVTM and CDR2 is ANQGSEA in the germline V gene. V lost 3 bases and J lost 4, with 15 bases in between. The CDR3 totals 14 residues. The CDR3 loop reads CSVDLQGESTEAFF. DNA for the CDR3: TGCAGCGTTGATTTACAGGGTGAAAGCACTGAAGCTTTCTTT.

This clone was counted only a few times. This chain links TRBV6-1 with TRBJ1-5; D ambiguous. The CDR3 length is 13 residues. The V end was cut by 5 bases, the J end by 1 base, with 6 bases between. Germline assignment: CDR1 MNHNS and CDR2 SASEGT. CDR3 region: CASSIGSNQPQHF. DNA of the CDR3: TGTGCCAGCAGTATTGGCAGCAATCAGCCCCAGCATTTT.

This sequence joins TRBV28 and TRBJ2-7; tentatively, D is TRBD1 or TRBD2 (5 bases each). V was trimmed by 5 bases and J by 3 bases, leaving 11 bases between them. This CDR3 has 13 amino acids. Germline assignment: CDR1 MDHEN and CDR2 SYDVKM. This CDR3 reads CASSLGPSYEQYF. As DNA, the CDR3 is TGTGCCAGCAGTCTGGGACCCAGCTACGAGCAGTACTTC.

The chain recombines TRBV6-1 with TRBJ2-7; no firm D call. Per the germline V gene, CDR1 is MNHNS and CDR2 is SASEGT. Trimming shortened V by 2 bases and J by 0 bases, and 11 bases separated the two germline ends. This CDR3 spans 15 amino acids. In DNA, the CDR3 is TGTGCCAGCAGTGAACTGGGGTACCGCTCCTACGAGCAGTACTTC. Translated: CASSELGYRSYEQYF.

This clone was detected a few times. The V gene is TRBV2, the J gene TRBJ1-1, with TRBD1 identical over 8 bases. V gave up 3 bases and J gave up 4 bases; unmatched junction bases: 7. CDR1 and CDR2 from the germline V gene are SNHLY and FYNNEI. CDR3 length equals 15 residues. CDR3 in amino acids: CASSDRTGRITEAFF. In nucleotides, the CDR3 is TGTGCCAGCAGTGACAGGACAGGGAGGATCACTGAAGCTTTCTTT.

The chain recombines TRBV13 with TRBJ2-6; tentatively, D is TRBD1 (6 bases). Germline V gene data show CDR1 as PRHDT and CDR2 as FYEKMQ (reference sequence). V was pared by 3 bases and J by 0 bases, with 27 bases between. The CDR3 runs to 22 residues. CDR3 protein: CASSFDPRLTGQGGSGANVLTF. The CDR3, as DNA: TGTGCCAGCAGCTTCGACCCCAGACTGACAGGTCAAGGGGGCTCTGGGGCCAACGTCCTGACTTTC.

V and J are TRBV4-2 and TRBJ2-7; 9 nucleotides line up with TRBD1. Germline-derived CDR1 and CDR2 are LGHNA and YNFKEQ. V was clipped by 4 bases and J by 6 bases; unmatched bases: 10. The CDR3 contains 15 residues. CDR3 DNA: TGTGCCAGCAGCCGAGAAGGACAGGGGACCGGCGAGCAGTACTTC. Translating it yields CASSREGQGTGEQYF.

The table lists this clone with a count of one. V is TRBV21-1 and J is TRBJ2-3; the table calls TRBD2, which could not be checked here. TRBV21-1 is a known pseudogene. There are 16 residues in the CDR3. CDR3: CASTFFRTPRKDTQYF. The CDR3 DNA reads TGTGCCAGCACCTTCTTTCGCACCCCGAGAAAAGATACGCAGTATTTT.

This chain uses TRBV5-4 with TRBJ2-7; unclear D gene. Trimming shortened V by 0 bases and J by 3 bases, and 4 bases separated the two germline ends. Germline CDR1 reads SGHNT; CDR2 reads YYREEE (reference sequence). This CDR3 is built from 12 residues. CDR3 coding DNA: TGTGCCAGCAGCTTGGGGGTCTACGAGCAGTACTTC. This encodes CASSLGVYEQYF.

This chain connects TRBV15 to TRBJ2-7, with TRBD2 identical over 8 bases. V was pared by 0 bases and J by 2 bases, with 3 bases of the junction left unmatched. Per the germline V gene, CDR1 is LNHNV and CDR2 is YYDKDF (reference sequence). This CDR3 has 15 amino acids. CDR3 in DNA: TGTGCCACCAGCAGAGATGGACTAGCCCCCTACGAGCAGTACTTC. This translates into CATSRDGLAPYEQYF.

The chain is built from TRBV18 and TRBJ2-4; a weak D match, TRBD2 (6 bases). CDR3 length equals 16 residues. V lost 3 bases, J lost 4 bases, and 16 bases lay in between. CDR1 KGHSH and CDR2 LQKENI come from the germline V gene. The CDR3 loop is CASSPRRDDEKNIQYF. As DNA, the CDR3 is TGTGCCAGCTCACCCCGGAGGGATGATGAAAAAAACATTCAGTACTTC.

The genes are TRBV6-5 and TRBJ1-4; D gene ambiguous. Germline values: CDR1 MNHEY, CDR2 SVGAGI. The V and J ends lost 7 bases and 4 bases respectively, with 13 bases between them. The CDR3 contains 14 residues. The CDR3 DNA follows: TGTGCCAGCACCACATGGGAGGATAATGAAAAACTGTTTTTT. This codes for CASTTWEDNEKLFF.

The V call is TRBV6-6, the J call TRBJ1-5; 10 bases are a match to TRBD1. CDR3 length: 15 amino acids. The germline V gene encodes CDR1 MNHNY and CDR2 SVGAGI (reference sequence). V lost 10 bases to trimming and J lost 2 bases; unmatched junction nucleotides: 8. The CDR3 sequence is CAISRGTGGNQPQHF. Written as DNA, the CDR3 is TGTGCCATCTCCCGGGGGACAGGGGGCAATCAGCCCCAGCATTTT.

V gene TRBV11-2 combines with J gene TRBJ2-1; D is perhaps TRBD2 (6 bases). The CDR3 loop spans 18 amino acids. V shed 1 base and J shed 4 bases, with 20 bases lying between them. Per germline, CDR1 SGHAT and CDR2 FQNNGV. CDR3 coding DNA: TGTGCCAGCAGCTTAGGGCTTCGTCGCTGGGGGGAATACAATGAGCAGTTCTTC. This sequence encodes CASSLGLRRWGEYNEQFF.

Written as DNA, the CDR3 is TGTGCCAGCAGCCAAGTAAGGGATAGCGTAGGCGAGCAGTTCTTC. Protein sequence: CASSQVRDSVGEQFF. The gene calls are TRBV4-2 and TRBJ2-1; a weak D match, TRBD2 (5 bases). This CDR3 contains 15 residues. Trimming took 1 base from V and 10 from J, leaving 17 bases between them. Germline V gives CDR1 LGHNA, CDR2 YNFKEQ.

This clone came up once. The chain joins TRBV5-1 to TRBJ2-2; no clear D gene. This CDR3 is built from 14 residues. Trimming pared 5 bases from V and 2 bases from J, leaving 10 bases between. The germline V gene has CDR1 SGHRS and CDR2 YFSETQ. The CDR3 protein is CASRGGTNTGELFF. In nucleotides, the CDR3 is TGCGCCAGCAGGGGCGGAACTAACACCGGGGAGCTGTTTTTT. Full variable domain (remainder filled in from reference TRBV5-1 and TRBJ2-2): KAGVTQTPRYLIKTRGQQVTLSCSPISGHRSVSWYQQTPGQGLQFLFEYFSETQRNKGNFPGRFSGRQFSNSRSEMNVSTLELGDSALYLCASRGGTNTGELFFGEGSRLTVL.

The J gene is TRBJ2-5, the V gene TRBV5-1; 8 bases align to TRBD1. The CDR3 totals 14 residues. V trimming: 4 bases; J trimming: 5 bases; junction bases outside the gene matches: 7. CDR1 and CDR2 (germline): SGHRS, YFSETQ. The CDR3 protein is CASSATGETETQYF. Here the CDR3 DNA reads TGCGCCAGCAGCGCGACAGGGGAAACCGAGACCCAGTACTTC.

The rearrangement joins TRBV7-3 to TRBJ1-4; D not resolved. CDR1 SGHTA and CDR2 FQGTGA come from the germline V gene. Trimming removed 2 bases at V and 2 bases at J, with 12 bases between. The CDR3 contains 16 residues. The CDR3 DNA reads TGTGCCAGCAGCTTATTTGTCGACTCTACTAATGAAAAACTGTTTTTT. As protein: CASSLFVDSTNEKLFF.

The chain is built from TRBV19 and TRBJ1-4, with D hard to call. The CDR3 is 14 amino acids. Trimming left V 5 bases short and J 8 bases short, with 15 bases between. Germline V gives CDR1 LNHDA, CDR2 SQIVND (reference sequence). The CDR3 protein is CASSPQWGGEKLFF. The CDR3 DNA reads TGTGCCAGTAGTCCCCAATGGGGAGGGGAAAAACTGTTTTTT.

CDR3 sequence reads: CASSLEGLNYGYTF. The CDR3 DNA reads TGTGCCAGCAGTCTTGAGGGGTTAAACTATGGCTACACCTTC. V is TRBV28 and J is TRBJ1-2; possibly TRBD1 for D (5 bases). CDR1 is MDHEN, CDR2 SYDVKM, per germline. Trimming took off 5 bases at V and 2 bases at J, with 12 bases between the two ends. The CDR3 is made up of 14 amino acids.